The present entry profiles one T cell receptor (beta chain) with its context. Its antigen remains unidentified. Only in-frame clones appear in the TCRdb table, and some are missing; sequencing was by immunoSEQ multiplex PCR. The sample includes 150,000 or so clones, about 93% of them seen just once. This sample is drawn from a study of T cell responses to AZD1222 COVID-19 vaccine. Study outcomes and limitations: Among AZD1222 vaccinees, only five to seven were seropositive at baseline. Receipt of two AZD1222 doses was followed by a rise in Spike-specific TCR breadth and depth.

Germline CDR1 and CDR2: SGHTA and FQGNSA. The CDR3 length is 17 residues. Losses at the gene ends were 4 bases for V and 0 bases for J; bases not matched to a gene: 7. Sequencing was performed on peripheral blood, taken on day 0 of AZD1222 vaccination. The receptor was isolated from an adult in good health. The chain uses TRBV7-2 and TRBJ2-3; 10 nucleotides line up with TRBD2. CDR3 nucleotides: TGTGCCAGCAGCTCTCTTAGCGGGAGGTCTAGCACAGATACGCAGTATTTT. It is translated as CASSSLSGRSSTDTQYF.